The present T cell receptor (beta chain) was sequenced within a study of CD8 T cells in ankylosing spondylitis. Libraries for TCR beta were made by quantitative 5'-RACE with molecular barcodes. TCRdb re-derived calls from the 5' RACE reads in MiXCR, one entry per CDR3 protein. The sample shows about 130,000 distinct CDR3 sequences, roughly 6.6% of them seen only once. The study's findings and limits: The clones that were linked to disease were reported to be significantly enriched in matched synovial fluid samples from ankylosing spondylitis patients. One TCR beta motif, made up of eight highly homologous variants, appeared characteristic of ankylosing spondylitis blood.

As concerns this clonotype: The antigen remains unidentified.

CDR3 length: 13 amino acids. The ends were cut back, 7 bases at V and 4 bases at J, with 13 bases in the middle. The sample was blood, either unsorted or a sorted T cell fraction (not recorded which). The TCR sequence derives from a male donor with ankylosing spondylitis or in good health (not recorded which). The rearrangement uses TRBV12-3 or TRBV12-4 and TRBJ1-1; D remains ambiguous. CDR3 DNA sequence: TGTGCCAGCAAAGTCGGAGGACTCACTGAAGCTTTCTTT. This translates into CASKVGGLTEAFF.